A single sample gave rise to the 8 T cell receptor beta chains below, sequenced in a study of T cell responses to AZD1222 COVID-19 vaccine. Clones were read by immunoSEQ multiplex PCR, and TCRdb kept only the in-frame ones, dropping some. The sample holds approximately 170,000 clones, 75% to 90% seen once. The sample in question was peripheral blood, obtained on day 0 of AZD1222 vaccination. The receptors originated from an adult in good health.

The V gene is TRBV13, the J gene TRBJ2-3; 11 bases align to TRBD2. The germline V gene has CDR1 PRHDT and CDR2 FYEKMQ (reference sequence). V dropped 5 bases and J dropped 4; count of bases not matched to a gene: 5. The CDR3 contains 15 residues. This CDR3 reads CASSVTSGGADTQYF. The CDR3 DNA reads TGTGCCAGCAGCGTAACTAGCGGGGGAGCAGATACGCAGTATTTT.

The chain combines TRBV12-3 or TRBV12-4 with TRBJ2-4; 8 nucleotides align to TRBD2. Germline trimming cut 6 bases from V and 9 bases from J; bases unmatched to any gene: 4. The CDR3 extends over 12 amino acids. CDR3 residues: CASRATSGIQYF. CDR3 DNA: TGTGCCAGCAGGGCAACTAGCGGCATTCAGTACTTC.

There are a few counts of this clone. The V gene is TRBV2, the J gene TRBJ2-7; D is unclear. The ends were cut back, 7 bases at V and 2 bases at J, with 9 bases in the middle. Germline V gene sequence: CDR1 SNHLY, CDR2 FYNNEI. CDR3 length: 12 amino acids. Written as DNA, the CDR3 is TGTGCCAGCAAGGGCGCTACCTACGAGCAGTACTTC. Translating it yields CASKGATYEQYF.

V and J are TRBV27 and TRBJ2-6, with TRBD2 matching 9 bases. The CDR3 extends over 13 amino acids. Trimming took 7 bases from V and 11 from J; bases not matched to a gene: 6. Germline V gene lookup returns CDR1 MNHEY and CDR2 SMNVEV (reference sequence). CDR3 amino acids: CASTSGGPHVLTF. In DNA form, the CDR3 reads TGTGCCAGCACAAGCGGGGGGCCCCACGTCCTGACTTTC.

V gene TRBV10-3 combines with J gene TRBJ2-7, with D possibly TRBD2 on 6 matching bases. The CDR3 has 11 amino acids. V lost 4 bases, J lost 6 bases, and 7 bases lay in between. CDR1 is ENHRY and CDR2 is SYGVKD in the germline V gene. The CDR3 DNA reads TGTGCCATCAGTGGCGGGGCCGAGCAGTACTTC. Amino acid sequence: CAISGGAEQYF.

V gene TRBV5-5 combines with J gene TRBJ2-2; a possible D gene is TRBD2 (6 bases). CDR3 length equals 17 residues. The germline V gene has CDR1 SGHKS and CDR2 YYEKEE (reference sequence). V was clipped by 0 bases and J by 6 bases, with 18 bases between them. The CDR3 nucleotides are TGTGCCAGCAGCTTGGGGTTGTCGGGGGAAGGGCCCGGGGAGCTGTTTTTT. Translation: CASSLGLSGEGPGELFF.

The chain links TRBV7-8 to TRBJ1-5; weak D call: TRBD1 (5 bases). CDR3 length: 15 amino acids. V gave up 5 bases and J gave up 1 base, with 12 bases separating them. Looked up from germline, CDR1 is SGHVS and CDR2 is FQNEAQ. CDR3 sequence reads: CASSPRRDSNQPQHF. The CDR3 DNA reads TGTGCCAGCAGCCCCCGCCGGGACAGCAATCAGCCCCAGCATTTT. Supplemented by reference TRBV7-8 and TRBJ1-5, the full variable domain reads GAGVSQSPRYKVAKRGQDVALRCDPISGHVSLFWYQQALGQGPEFLTYFQNEAQLDKSGLPSDRFFAERPEGSVSTLKIQRTQQEDSAVYLCASSPRRDSNQPQHFGDGTRLSIL.

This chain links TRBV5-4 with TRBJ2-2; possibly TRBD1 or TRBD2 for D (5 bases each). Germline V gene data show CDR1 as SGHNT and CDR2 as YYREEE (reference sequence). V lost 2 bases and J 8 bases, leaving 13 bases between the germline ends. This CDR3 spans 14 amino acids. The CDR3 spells CASSFTGTRGELFF. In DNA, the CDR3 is TGTGCCAGCAGCTTTACCGGGACCCGAGGGGAGCTGTTTTTT.